These 2 T cell receptor beta chains originate from one sample sequenced in a study of radiation and T cells in renal cell carcinoma. The data were produced by immunoSEQ multiplex PCR, yet TCRdb's version contains in-frame clones alone and is incomplete. Of roughly 150,000 clones listed, less than 90% are singletons. Time point here: baseline pretreatment blood. Treatment described: 15 Gy SBRT to primary tumor, nephrectomy 4 weeks later. Here the sequenced sample was blood, taken from a patient whose treatment included radiotherapy and nephrectomy. These receptors all come from a woman aged 65 to 85 with renal cell carcinoma.

V gene TRBV5-4 combines with J gene TRBJ1-6, with 8 bases matching TRBD1. V gave up 4 bases and J gave up 6 bases; unmatched junction bases: 9. The CDR3 loop spans 16 amino acids. The V gene's germline CDR1 is SGHNT and CDR2 YYREEE (reference sequence). The CDR3 protein is CASSATTTGGNSPLHF. The CDR3 DNA reads as TGTGCCAGCAGCGCAACCACCACAGGGGGTAATTCACCCCTCCACTTT.

V is TRBV4-3 and J is TRBJ2-7; TRBD2 aligns across 13 bases. Germline values: CDR1 LGHNA, CDR2 YSLEER. The V and J ends lost 4 bases and 3 bases, in that order; junction bases with no gene match: 3. This CDR3 has 15 residues. The CDR3 region is CASSPGLAGVYEQYF. The CDR3, as DNA: TGCGCCAGCAGCCCCGGACTAGCGGGGGTCTACGAGCAGTACTTC.